This T cell receptor (beta chain) came from a study of T cells after yellow fever vaccination. Germline assignment: CDR1 MNHEY and CDR2 SVGAGI. This CDR3 is 14 amino acids long. Trimming took off 5 bases at V and 7 bases at J, with 12 bases between the two ends. Via MiXCR, TCRdb re-called the 5' RACE reads, giving one row per CDR3 protein. The sample contains about 630,000 distinct CDR3 sequences, around 12% of which appear only once. Sequences were derived from PBMCs, sampled on the day of the yellow fever booster vaccination. The chain combines TRBV6-5 with TRBJ1-6; D perhaps matches TRBD1 (6 bases). This sequence originates from a man aged 25 to 40 who received the YFV17D yellow fever vaccine. Here the CDR3 reads CASSPQGQNSPLHF. Here the CDR3 DNA reads TGTGCCAGCAGTCCGCAGGGGCAAAATTCACCCCTCCACTTT.